This TCR beta chain comes out of a study of T cell repertoires in cytomegalovirus infection. Overall study: In public TCR beta signatures, there were indications of both CMV infection and matching HLA type.

MiXCR was run by TCRdb on the reads, yielding one entry per CDR3 protein. Here the sample spans about 360,000 distinct CDR3 sequences, 15% to 20% being singletons. Overall study results and limits: There were HLA-C-restricted CMV-specific TCR beta clonotypes dominating the ex vivo response. The cumulative frequency of public TCR beta families identified carriers of CMV plus the relevant HLA.

J was trimmed by 10 bases and V by 4 bases; bases with no gene match: 8. The CDR3 has 14 residues. The germline V gene encodes CDR1 SGDLS and CDR2 YYNGEE. This clonotype has a handful of counts. Its specificity is unknown. The chain is built from TRBV9 and TRBJ2-1, with 10 bases aligning to TRBD2. The TCR sequence derives from a human donor in good health (CMV status not recorded). Some clones in this sample may be carry-over from other donors' samples. The sample comprised PBMCs. The CDR3, as DNA: TGTGCCAGCAGCTTCCAGACTAGCGGGCCCGAGCAGTTCTTC. Encoded protein: CASSFQTSGPEQFF.